The TCR beta chain described here comes from a study of blood T cell repertoires in COVID-19. Overall study context: Material from acute and convalescent COVID-19 was sourced from the United States, Italy and Spain. Nucleic acid was either cDNA or gDNA, and it came from T cells, B-cell-depleted T cells, or PBMCs.

V lost 2 bases and J lost 6, with 9 bases in between. The CDR3 sequence is 13 residues long. CDR1 and CDR2 from the germline V gene are SGHDT and YYEEEE. Per the original methods: From reference gene primer amplification, estimates of nucleated cell counts were derived. The method was immunoSEQ multiplex PCR; TCRdb's version includes in-frame clones alone and lacks a portion of them. V, J and clone size are those of that table, while D and trimming were read from the DNA. The sample lists roughly 100,000 clones; around nine tenths were seen once. The TCR originated in a woman aged 50 to 65 with COVID-19, enrolled during active disease. Sequencing used peripheral blood. V and J are TRBV5-6 and TRBJ2-1; D unclear. CDR3: CASSFVELNEQFF. The CDR3 coding sequence is TGTGCCAGCAGCTTCGTGGAGCTCAATGAGCAGTTCTTC.